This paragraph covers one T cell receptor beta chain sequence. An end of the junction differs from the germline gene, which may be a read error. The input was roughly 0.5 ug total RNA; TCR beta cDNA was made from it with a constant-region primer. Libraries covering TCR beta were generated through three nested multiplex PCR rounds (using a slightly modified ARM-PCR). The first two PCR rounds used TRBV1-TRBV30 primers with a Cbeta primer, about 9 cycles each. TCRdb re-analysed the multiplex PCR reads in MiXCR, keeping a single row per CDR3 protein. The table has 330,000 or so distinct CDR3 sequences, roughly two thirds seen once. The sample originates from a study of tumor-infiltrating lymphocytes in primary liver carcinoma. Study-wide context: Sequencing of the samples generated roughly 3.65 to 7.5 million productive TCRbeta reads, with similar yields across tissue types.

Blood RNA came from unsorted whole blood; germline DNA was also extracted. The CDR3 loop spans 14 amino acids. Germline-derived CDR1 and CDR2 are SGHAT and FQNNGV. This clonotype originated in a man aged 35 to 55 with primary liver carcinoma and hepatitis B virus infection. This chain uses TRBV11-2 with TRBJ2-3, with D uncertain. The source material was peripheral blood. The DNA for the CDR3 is TGCGCCACCAGCTTACTCCGGTACGCAGATACGCAGTATTTT. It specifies CATSLLRYADTQYF.